This T cell receptor (beta chain) appears in the sequencing data of a study of blood T cell repertoires in COVID-19. Study as a whole: The United States, Italy and Spain were the sources of the acute and convalescent COVID-19 samples.

The CDR3 is 15 amino acids. The germline CDR1 and CDR2 sequences are SGHNT and YENEEA. The V segment lost 0 bases and the J segment 1 base; nucleotides outside the gene matches: 2. Enrollees, about 18 to 89 years old, lived in 24 US areas. Categorization into cohorts depended on clinical history that participants reported. Cohort 3 donors were reported recovered after two negative PCRs, clearance, or symptom resolution. Assay: immunoSEQ multiplex PCR; the TCRdb copy retains only in-frame clones and omits some. The data show 320,000 or so clones, with about 90% seen just once and roughly 1% held by the top ten.

J is TRBJ2-5 and V is TRBV11-3, with 7 bases identical to TRBD1. This receptor was obtained from a woman in her 30s who had recovered from COVID-19. Sequencing was done on a sample of PBMCs or T cells enriched from blood (not recorded which). In DNA form, the CDR3 reads TGTGCCAGCAGCTTAGACGGGACAGCCCAAGAGACCCAGTACTTC. It codes for CASSLDGTAQETQYF.